These 29 T cell receptor beta chains came from one sample sequenced in a study of blood T cell repertoires in COVID-19. The table came from immunoSEQ multiplex PCR; TCRdb's copy has only in-frame clones and leaves some out. The sample yields some 530,000 clones, around 85% seen once. Sequencing was done on a sample of PBMCs or T cells enriched from blood (not recorded which). The receptors originated from a woman aged 55-75 years who had recovered from COVID-19.

The rearrangement joins TRBV12-3 or TRBV12-4 to TRBJ2-2; D is possibly TRBD1 (6 bases). The V and J ends lost 5 bases and 9 bases respectively, with 13 bases between them. This CDR3 region has 13 residues. The CDR3 bases are TGTGCCAGCAGTGCCAGGGGCCGGAGGGAGCTGTTTTTT. Its protein product is CASSARGRRELFF.

The chain is built from TRBV2 and TRBJ2-3; TRBD2 might be the D (5 bases). The CDR3 contains 14 residues. CDR1 is SNHLY and CDR2 is FYNNEI in the germline V gene. V was shortened by 4 bases and J by 4 bases, with 12 bases between the two germline ends. CDR3 DNA sequence: TGTGCCAGCAGTGCGGGGAACGAGGCAGATACGCAGTATTTT. It yields the protein CASSAGNEADTQYF.

This sequence joins TRBV30 and TRBJ2-4; D gene ambiguous. CDR1 and CDR2 (germline): GTSNPN, SVGIG (reference sequence). V lost 2 bases to trimming and J lost 8 bases, with 10 bases between them. This CDR3 region has 12 residues. The CDR3 nucleotides read TGTGCCTGGAGTCCGACTCCGGACATTCAGTACTTC. Its protein product is CAWSPTPDIQYF.

The chain couples TRBV7-2 to TRBJ1-3; possibly TRBD1 for D (5 bases). Germline values: CDR1 SGHTA, CDR2 FQGNSA. The V gene lost 4 bases and the J gene lost 2 bases, with 12 bases spanning the gap. The CDR3 contains 15 residues. This CDR3 reads CASSSTRGAGNTIYF. Here the CDR3 DNA reads TGTGCCAGCAGCTCCACCCGGGGGGCTGGAAACACCATATATTTT. Variable domain in full (rest from reference TRBV7-2 and TRBJ1-3): GAGVSQSPSNKVTEKGKDVELRCDPISGHTALYWYRQSLGQGLEFLIYFQGNSAPDKSGLPSDRFSAERTGGSVSTLTIQRTQQEDSAVYLCASSSTRGAGNTIYFGEGSWLTVV.

This chain connects TRBV5-1 to TRBJ2-7, with 11 nucleotides matching TRBD1. There are 14 residues in the CDR3. Germline V gene lookup returns CDR1 SGHRS and CDR2 YFSETQ. V dropped 6 bases and J dropped 5; count of bases not matched to a gene: 7. CDR3 residues: CASKLWTGGDEQYF. In nucleotides, the CDR3 is TGCGCCAGCAAACTCTGGACAGGGGGCGACGAGCAGTACTTC.

The chain recombines TRBV2 with TRBJ1-5, with unresolved D. Trimming removed 6 bases at V and 4 bases at J, with 13 bases between. The CDR3 loop spans 14 amino acids. Germline loops: CDR1 SNHLY, CDR2 FYNNEI. CDR3 sequence (DNA): TGTGCCAGCAGCCTCGGCGGGGTTAATCAGCCCCAGCATTTT. Translation: CASSLGGVNQPQHF.

This chain uses TRBV5-4 with TRBJ2-3; TRBD2 matches at 7 bases. The CDR3 has 14 amino acids. Germline V gives CDR1 SGHNT, CDR2 YYREEE (reference sequence). V lost 4 bases and J lost 6; bases outside the gene matches: 8. The CDR3 sequence: CASSVTGGGDTQYF. Here the CDR3 DNA reads TGTGCCAGCAGCGTCACGGGGGGTGGGGATACGCAGTATTTT. Full variable domain (rest looked up from reference TRBV5-4 and TRBJ2-3): ETGVTQSPTHLIKTRGQQVTLRCSSQSGHNTVSWYQQALGQGPQFIFQYYREEENGRGNFPPRFSGLQFPNYSSELNVNALELDDSALYLCASSVTGGGDTQYFGPGTRLTVL.

This clone came up a few times. Other DNA sequences in the sample encode the same CDR3. The chain has TRBV5-1 and TRBJ1-1; no firm D call. This CDR3 has 13 residues. The V end lost 0 bases, the J end lost 0 bases, and 3 bases lay between the germline ends. Germline V gene lookup returns CDR1 SGHRS and CDR2 YFSETQ. DNA for the CDR3: TGCGCCAGCAGCTTGGGTATGAACACTGAAGCTTTCTTT. It is translated as CASSLGMNTEAFF. Full variable domain (outside the CDR3, taken from reference TRBV5-1 and TRBJ1-1): KAGVTQTPRYLIKTRGQQVTLSCSPISGHRSVSWYQQTPGQGLQFLFEYFSETQRNKGNFPGRFSGRQFSNSRSEMNVSTLELGDSALYLCASSLGMNTEAFFGQGTRLTVV.

The chain carries TRBV7-9 and TRBJ1-1; D is unresolved. In germline, CDR1 is SEHNR, CDR2 FQNEAQ (reference sequence). Trimming cost V 6 bases and J 0 bases, with 8 bases left between them. This CDR3 has 13 amino acids. The CDR3 coding sequence is TGTGCCAGCAGGAACAGCATGAACACTGAAGCTTTCTTT. Translating it yields CASRNSMNTEAFF.

The chain uses TRBV7-9 and TRBJ1-1; 9 positions match TRBD1. Germline loops: CDR1 SEHNR, CDR2 FQNEAQ (reference sequence). The CDR3 is 13 amino acids. V was clipped by 3 bases and J by 6 bases; unmatched bases: 2. The CDR3 region has the DNA TGTGCCAGCAGCTTGGACAGGGGATCTGAAGCTTTCTTT. The encoded protein is CASSLDRGSEAFF.

This chain joins TRBV9 and TRBJ2-2, with 9 bases that match TRBD1. After removal of 3 bases from V and 5 bases from J, the junction contained 11 bases not matched to a gene. The CDR3 is 17 residues long. Germline CDR1 is SGDLS and CDR2 is YYNGEE. CDR3 in DNA: TGTGCCAGCAGCGCAAGTCCCGTGACAGGGGGTACCGGGGAGCTGTTTTTT. It specifies CASSASPVTGGTGELFF.

The V gene is TRBV7-2, the J gene TRBJ1-1, with D perhaps TRBD1 (6 bases). Germline V gene data show CDR1 as SGHTA and CDR2 as FQGNSA. V was shortened by 2 bases and J by 2 bases, with 9 bases between the two germline ends. CDR3 length equals 14 residues. The CDR3 reads CASSLRRGNTEAFF. The CDR3 DNA sequence: TGTGCCAGCAGCTTACGCAGGGGTAACACTGAAGCTTTCTTT.

This chain joins TRBV6-1 and TRBJ1-5; D unresolved. Looked up from germline, CDR1 is MNHNS and CDR2 is SASEGT. The CDR3 spans 15 residues. Deletions cut 2 bases from V and 7 bases from J, with 15 bases between. CDR3 loop: CASSEWERARQPQHF. The CDR3 DNA follows: TGTGCCAGCAGTGAATGGGAGAGGGCTCGGCAGCCCCAGCATTTT.

V is TRBV11-3 and J is TRBJ2-5; 8 bases line up with TRBD2. Trimming cost V 5 bases and J 1 base; bases outside gene matches: 0. Germline V gives CDR1 SGHNT, CDR2 YENEEA. The CDR3 runs 13 residues. CDR3 sequence reads: CASSRGGQETQYF. The DNA of the CDR3 is TGTGCCAGCAGCCGGGGGGGCCAAGAGACCCAGTACTTC.

This clone appeared once. The chain has TRBV19 and TRBJ1-5; a possible D gene is TRBD1 (6 bases). V lost 3 bases to trimming and J lost 6 bases, with 18 bases between them. The CDR3 covers 16 residues. Germline CDR1 reads LNHDA; CDR2 reads SQIVND (reference sequence). DNA for the CDR3: TGTGCCAGTAGTATGATGGGGCAGGGGAGAGGTCAGCCCCAGCATTTT. Translated, it gives CASSMMGQGRGQPQHF. The full variable domain, completed using reference TRBV19 and TRBJ1-5, is DGGITQSPKYLFRKEGQNVTLSCEQNLNHDAMYWYRQDPGQGLRLIYYSQIVNDFQKGDIAEGYSVSREKKESFPLTVTSAQKNPTAFYLCASSMMGQGRGQPQHFGDGTRLSIL.

The chain couples TRBV5-1 to TRBJ2-3; D ambiguous. Germline values: CDR1 SGHRS, CDR2 YFSETQ. Trimming stripped 4 bases from V and 2 bases from J, with 11 bases between. The CDR3 consists of 14 residues. Written as DNA, the CDR3 is TGCGCCAGCAGCCGCTCAAGCCCCACAGATACGCAGTATTTT. This gives the protein CASSRSSPTDTQYF.

The CDR3 here is CASRAAAGNTIYF. CDR3 nucleotide sequence: TGTGCCTCGCGGGCTGCGGCTGGAAACACCATATATTTT. The chain recombines TRBV6-5 with TRBJ1-3; D gene ambiguous. The V and J ends lost 11 bases and 2 bases respectively, with 13 bases between them. The CDR3 loop spans 13 amino acids. Germline assignment: CDR1 MNHEY and CDR2 SVGAGI.

The rearrangement uses TRBV11-2 and TRBJ1-6; D unclear. Per germline, CDR1 SGHAT and CDR2 FQNNGV. The CDR3 extends over 12 amino acids. V was shortened by 2 bases and J by 7 bases, with 3 bases between the two germline ends. The CDR3: CASSLPNSPLHF. CDR3 nucleotides: TGTGCCAGCAGCTTACCGAATTCACCCCTCCACTTT.

This clone came up once. The chain couples TRBV10-1 to TRBJ1-6; the D is unclear. This CDR3 is built from 13 residues. The V gene lost 0 bases and the J gene lost 8 bases, with 5 bases spanning the gap. Germline V CDR1 and CDR2: WNHNN, SYGVQD (reference sequence). The CDR3 sequence is CASSESLYSPLHF. The CDR3 nucleotides are TGCGCCAGCAGTGAGTCTCTGTATTCACCCCTCCACTTT.

This clone was recorded once. The genes are TRBV25-1 and TRBJ2-2; 9 positions match TRBD1. CDR3 length: 15 amino acids. V dropped 5 bases and J dropped 8; count of bases not matched to a gene: 9. The germline V gene has CDR1 MGHDK and CDR2 SYGVNS. CDR3 residues: CASSHPGQGSGELFF. CDR3 DNA: TGTGCCAGCAGTCACCCGGGACAGGGTTCGGGGGAGCTGTTTTTT.

This sequence joins TRBV6-1 and TRBJ2-7, with D possibly TRBD2 on 6 matching bases. Germline V CDR1 and CDR2: MNHNS, SASEGT. V lost 2 bases and J lost 3, with 17 bases in between. The length of the CDR3 is 16 residues. The CDR3 DNA sequence: TGTGCCAGCAGTGAATTCGTTTTCTCGCGGGGCTACGAGCAGTACTTC. This gives the protein CASSEFVFSRGYEQYF.

CDR3 nucleotides: TGTGCCAGCAGTTCCAGCGGGCCGAACACCGGGGAGCTGTTTTTT. Amino acids: CASSSSGPNTGELFF. The chain has TRBV6-5 and TRBJ2-2, with D possibly being TRBD2 (6 bases). This CDR3 comprises 15 residues. The V gene lost 4 bases and the J gene lost 0 bases, with 9 bases spanning the gap. Germline-derived CDR1 and CDR2 are MNHEY and SVGAGI.

The chain uses TRBV18 and TRBJ1-2; TRBD1 matches 7 bases. The CDR3 sequence is 15 residues long. The germline CDR1 and CDR2 sequences are KGHSH and LQKENI. With V trimmed by 6 bases and J by 7 bases, 14 bases remained unmatched. The CDR3 loop reads CASSLTGNHMGGYTF. CDR3 sequence (DNA): TGTGCCAGCTCCCTGACAGGGAATCATATGGGTGGCTACACCTTC.

The chain couples TRBV10-2 to TRBJ2-1; TRBD1 matches 8 bases. The CDR3 length is 11 residues. J gave up 14 bases and V 10 bases, and 10 bases lay outside the gene matches. Germline CDR1 reads WSHSY; CDR2 reads SAAADI. DNA for the CDR3: TGCGCCACTAGGGATGACAGGGGAAAGTTCTTC. This sequence encodes CATRDDRGKFF.

The chain is built from TRBV18 and TRBJ1-6, with 11 positions matching TRBD1. V lost 3 bases, J lost 6 bases, and 4 bases stayed unmatched. There are 16 residues in the CDR3. The germline V gene has CDR1 KGHSH and CDR2 LQKENI. The CDR3 reads CASSPRGQGVNSPLHF. DNA for the CDR3: TGTGCCAGCTCACCCCGGGGACAGGGGGTTAATTCACCCCTCCACTTT.

The table lists this clone with a count of one. The same CDR3 arises from other DNA sequences in this sample as well. The chain uses TRBV10-3 and TRBJ1-2; unclear D gene. Trimming cost V 0 bases and J 3 bases, with 5 bases left between them. The CDR3 totals 13 residues. Looked up from germline, CDR1 is ENHRY and CDR2 is SYGVKD. Here the CDR3 reads CAISESTDYGYTF. CDR3 bases: TGTGCCATCAGTGAGTCCACGGACTATGGCTACACCTTC.

This clone has a count of ten or more. The gene calls are TRBV2 and TRBJ2-2; the match to TRBD1 covers 7 bases. J was trimmed by 0 bases and V by 5 bases; bases with no gene match: 3. Germline CDR1 and CDR2: SNHLY and FYNNEI. CDR3 length equals 15 residues. CDR3 coding DNA: TGTGCCAGCAGTCTGACAGGGTCGAACACCGGGGAGCTGTTTTTT. Its protein product is CASSLTGSNTGELFF.

This chain joins TRBV2 and TRBJ1-5; D perhaps matches TRBD1 (6 bases). V lost 5 bases to trimming and J lost 0 bases, with 11 bases between them. Germline-derived CDR1 and CDR2 are SNHLY and FYNNEI. The CDR3 loop spans 15 amino acids. For the CDR3, the DNA is TGTGCCAGCAGTCCGGACAGATATAGCAATCAGCCCCAGCATTTT. Translating gives CASSPDRYSNQPQHF.

The rearrangement links TRBV5-1 to TRBJ1-2; D perhaps matches TRBD1 (6 bases). In germline, CDR1 is SGHRS, CDR2 YFSETQ. CDR3 size: 17 residues. Trimming stripped 0 bases from V and 0 bases from J, with 15 bases between. The CDR3 nucleotides read TGCGCCAGCAGCTTGGCACCCAGGGGATCTCCTAACTATGGCTACACCTTC. Amino acid sequence: CASSLAPRGSPNYGYTF.